What follows are 20 T cell receptor beta chains derived from one specimen sequenced in a study of T cell responses to AZD1222 COVID-19 vaccine. Generated by immunoSEQ multiplex PCR, the TCRdb table keeps only in-frame clones and is missing some. The sample lists roughly 140,000 clones, 70% to 90% occurring once. The sample in question was peripheral blood, obtained on day 0 of MenACWY control vaccination. The receptors were gathered from an adult in good health.

This rearrangement joins TRBV4-1 to TRBJ1-6; D ambiguous. Trimming stripped 4 bases from V and 7 bases from J, with 14 bases between. Per the germline V gene, CDR1 is MGHRA and CDR2 is YSYEKL. The CDR3 has 15 amino acids. In DNA form, the CDR3 reads TGCGCCAGCAGCCTCCTGGATTCCCCGAATTCACCCCTCCACTTT. Translation: CASSLLDSPNSPLHF.

In this sample, this clone turned up many times. The chain carries TRBV19 and TRBJ1-2; D unclear. The germline gives CDR1 LNHDA, CDR2 SQIVND (reference sequence). CDR3 size: 15 residues. V gave up 1 base and J gave up 5 bases, with 14 bases separating them. This CDR3 reads CASSIGPGGKYGYTF. Written as DNA, the CDR3 is TGTGCCAGTAGTATAGGGCCCGGAGGAAAGTATGGCTACACCTTC.

This rearrangement joins TRBV28 to TRBJ2-1; maybe TRBD1 (5 bases). CDR1 is MDHEN and CDR2 is SYDVKM in the germline V gene. The CDR3 is made up of 13 amino acids. Trimming shortened V by 5 bases and J by 9 bases, and 14 bases separated the two germline ends. The DNA of the CDR3 is TGTGCCAGCAGTGTCCAGGGTTCCAGTGAGCAGTTCTTC. Amino acids: CASSVQGSSEQFF.

The chain has TRBV7-9 and TRBJ1-4; 7 bases align to TRBD1. The junction had 5 bases not matched to a gene; V was cut back by 7 bases and J by 0 bases. Germline values: CDR1 SEHNR, CDR2 FQNEAQ (reference sequence). This CDR3 spans 15 amino acids. The CDR3 is CASNPGGSTNEKLFF. CDR3 in DNA: TGTGCCAGCAACCCAGGGGGTTCAACTAATGAAAAACTGTTTTTT.

The chain links TRBV12-5 to TRBJ1-5; tentative D call: TRBD1 (6 bases). The germline gives CDR1 LGHNT, CDR2 FRNRAP. CDR3 length equals 15 residues. Trimming shortened V by 3 bases and J by 4 bases, and 13 bases separated the two germline ends. In nucleotides, the CDR3 is TGTGCTAGTGGTTTCGGATCACAGGGTAATCAGCCCCAGCATTTT. Translation gives CASGFGSQGNQPQHF.

The genes are TRBV15 and TRBJ2-1, with TRBD2 matching 11 bases. CDR1 is LNHNV and CDR2 is YYDKDF in the germline V gene (reference sequence). V was clipped by 0 bases and J by 5 bases; unmatched bases: 6. The CDR3 loop spans 17 amino acids. CDR3 loop: CATSRDRPSGGNNEQFF. CDR3 bases: TGTGCCACCAGCAGAGATCGCCCTAGCGGGGGGAACAATGAGCAGTTCTTC.

This clone was recorded only once. The chain joins TRBV19 to TRBJ1-4; D is uncertain. From germline, CDR1 is LNHDA and CDR2 SQIVND (reference sequence). Trimming stripped 1 base from V and 8 bases from J, with 5 bases between. This CDR3 has 12 amino acids. CDR3 DNA sequence: TGTGCCAGTAGTATAGCGGGGGAAAAACTGTTTTTT. Residues: CASSIAGEKLFF.

This chain joins TRBV2 and TRBJ2-3; the D gene is possibly TRBD1 (6 bases). There are 13 residues in the CDR3. The germline CDR1 and CDR2 sequences are SNHLY and FYNNEI. With 5 bases removed from V and 4 bases from J, the gap between germline ends came to 10 bases. This CDR3 is CASSPGAADTQYF. In nucleotides, the CDR3 is TGTGCCAGCAGTCCAGGGGCGGCAGATACGCAGTATTTT. The variable domain in full, completed from reference TRBV2 and TRBJ2-3, reads EPEVTQTPSHQVTQMGQEVILRCVPISNHLYFYWYRQILGQKVEFLVSFYNNEISEKSEIFDDQFSVERPDGSNFTLKIRSTKLEDSAMYFCASSPGAADTQYFGPGTRLTVL.

The V gene is TRBV27, the J gene TRBJ1-1, with D maybe TRBD1 (6 bases). From germline, CDR1 is MNHEY and CDR2 SMNVEV (reference sequence). V was clipped by 3 bases and J by 2 bases, with 10 bases between them. The CDR3 length is 14 residues. The CDR3: CASSFLDRNTEAFF. CDR3 DNA sequence: TGTGCCAGCAGTTTCTTGGACAGAAACACTGAAGCTTTCTTT.

This clone was observed a few times. This chain links TRBV30 with TRBJ1-2, with D possibly being TRBD1 (6 bases). This CDR3 is 12 amino acids long. V lost 5 bases and J lost 4, with 11 bases in between. CDR1 is GTSNPN and CDR2 is SVGIG in the germline V gene (reference sequence). CDR3 bases: TGTGCCTGGGTACCGGGGGCCTATGGCTACACCTTC. Protein product: CAWVPGAYGYTF.

The chain employs TRBV24-1 and TRBJ1-2; no reliable D call. Germline V gene lookup returns CDR1 KGHDR and CDR2 SFDVKD. There are 13 residues in the CDR3. The V end was cut by 3 bases, the J end by 6 bases, with 10 bases between. CDR3: CATSDNLAHGYTF. The CDR3 nucleotides are TGTGCCACCAGTGATAATTTGGCCCATGGCTACACCTTC.

The chain recombines TRBV10-3 with TRBJ1-1; 10 bases are a match to TRBD1. V shed 4 bases, J shed 4 bases, and the junction held 0 bases outside the gene matches. From germline, CDR1 is ENHRY and CDR2 SYGVKD. This CDR3 contains 13 residues. This chain's CDR3 is CAISGTGGTEAFF. CDR3 DNA sequence: TGTGCCATCAGTGGGACAGGGGGCACTGAAGCTTTCTTT.

This clone was observed a single time. The chain employs TRBV20-1 and TRBJ2-1; 7 nucleotides align to TRBD2. Unmatched junction bases numbered 2, after V lost 3 bases and J lost 3 bases. Looked up from germline, CDR1 is DFQATT and CDR2 is SNEGSKA (reference sequence). The CDR3 is made up of 13 amino acids. The DNA for the CDR3 is TGCAGTGCTAGTCTAGCGGTCTACAATGAGCAGTTCTTC. Translated, it gives CSASLAVYNEQFF.

The DNA for the CDR3 is TGTGCCAGCAGCCGGACCGTCGGGACAGGGGCTGGAAACACCATATATTTT. Protein: CASSRTVGTGAGNTIYF. The chain has TRBV9 and TRBJ1-3, with 10 bases identical to TRBD1. Germline trimming cut 4 bases from V and 2 bases from J; bases unmatched to any gene: 9. The CDR3 loop spans 17 amino acids. From germline, CDR1 is SGDLS and CDR2 YYNGEE.

As for this clone: The junction and the germline gene differ at one end; a read error may be behind it. The rearrangement links TRBV9 to TRBJ1-3, with D possibly TRBD1 on 6 matching bases. Germline V gene sequence: CDR1 SGDLS, CDR2 YYNGEE. The CDR3 is 17 residues long. CDR3: CASSPLDSPISGDTIYF. In nucleotides, the CDR3 is TGTGCCAGCAGCCCTTTGGACAGCCCCATCTCTGGAGACACCATATATTTT.

The chain combines TRBV5-6 with TRBJ1-6; D is unclear. Germline lookup yields CDR1 SGHDT and CDR2 YYEEEE. CDR3 length: 16 residues. The V gene lost 0 bases and the J gene lost 0 bases, with 7 bases spanning the gap. The CDR3 spells CASSLGPSSYNSPLHF. CDR3 nucleotides: TGTGCCAGCAGCTTGGGCCCGAGCTCCTATAATTCACCCCTCCACTTT.

The V gene is TRBV6-6, the J gene TRBJ1-4; D perhaps matches TRBD1 (5 bases). The ends were cut back, 0 bases at V and 7 bases at J, with 15 bases in the middle. The CDR3 length is 16 residues. Germline-derived CDR1 and CDR2 are MNHNY and SVGAGI (reference sequence). The CDR3 sequence: CASSYSFGGTGEKLFF. The CDR3, as DNA: TGTGCCAGCAGTTACTCGTTCGGGGGGACGGGTGAAAAACTGTTTTTT.

The rearrangement joins TRBV23-1 to TRBJ2-2, with D uncertain. TRBV23-1 is designated an ORF whose function remains uncertain. The V gene lost 7 bases and the J gene lost 4 bases, with 19 bases spanning the gap. The CDR3 consists of 16 residues. As DNA, the CDR3 is TGCGCCAGCAAGAGGACGACTCACGGCGGCACCGGGGAGCTGTTTTTT. Translated, it gives CASKRTTHGGTGELFF.

This chain links TRBV7-9 with TRBJ2-2; D gene unclear. CDR1 and CDR2 from the germline V gene are SEHNR and FQNEAQ (reference sequence). This CDR3 comprises 13 residues. V was clipped by 4 bases and J by 5 bases, with 8 bases between them. The CDR3 region is CASSSDGTGELFF. The CDR3 nucleotides are TGTGCCAGCAGCTCCGACGGGACCGGGGAGCTGTTTTTT.

V is TRBV2 and J is TRBJ2-4; D ambiguous. The CDR3 is 16 residues long. Trimming cost V 3 bases and J 1 base, with 13 bases left between them. Per the germline V gene, CDR1 is SNHLY and CDR2 is FYNNEI. The CDR3 DNA follows: TGTGCCAGCAGTGAGAAGGAAGCGTGGGCCAAAAACATTCAGTACTTC. Residues: CASSEKEAWAKNIQYF.